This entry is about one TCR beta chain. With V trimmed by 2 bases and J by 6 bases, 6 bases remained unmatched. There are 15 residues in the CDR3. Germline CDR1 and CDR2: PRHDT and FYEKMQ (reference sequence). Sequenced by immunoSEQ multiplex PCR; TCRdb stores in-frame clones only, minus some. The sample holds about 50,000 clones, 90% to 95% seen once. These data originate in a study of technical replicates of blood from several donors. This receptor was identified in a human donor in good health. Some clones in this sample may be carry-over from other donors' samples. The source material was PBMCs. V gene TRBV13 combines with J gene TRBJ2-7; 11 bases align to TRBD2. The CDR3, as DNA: TGTGCCAGCAGCTTATGGGGTAGCGGGGGGGCCGAGCAGTACTTC. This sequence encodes CASSLWGSGGAEQYF.